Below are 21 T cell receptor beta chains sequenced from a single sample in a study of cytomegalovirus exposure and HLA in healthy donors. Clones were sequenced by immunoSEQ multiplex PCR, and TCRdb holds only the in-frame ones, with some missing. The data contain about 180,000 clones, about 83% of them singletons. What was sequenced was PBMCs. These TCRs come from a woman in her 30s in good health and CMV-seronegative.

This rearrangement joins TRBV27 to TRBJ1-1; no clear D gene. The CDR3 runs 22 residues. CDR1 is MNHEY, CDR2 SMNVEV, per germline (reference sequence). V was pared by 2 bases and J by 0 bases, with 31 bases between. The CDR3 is CASSLGGHRANRLPLMNTEAFF. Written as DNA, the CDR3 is TGTGCCAGCAGTTTAGGAGGGCATAGAGCCAACCGTCTGCCCCTCATGAACACTGAAGCTTTCTTT.

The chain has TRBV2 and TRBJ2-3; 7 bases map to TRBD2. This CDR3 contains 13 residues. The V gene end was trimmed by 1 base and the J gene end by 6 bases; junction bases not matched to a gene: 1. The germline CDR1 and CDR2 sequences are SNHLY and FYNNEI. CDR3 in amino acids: CASSEVGGDTQYF. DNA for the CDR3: TGTGCCAGCAGTGAAGTGGGGGGGGATACGCAGTATTTT.

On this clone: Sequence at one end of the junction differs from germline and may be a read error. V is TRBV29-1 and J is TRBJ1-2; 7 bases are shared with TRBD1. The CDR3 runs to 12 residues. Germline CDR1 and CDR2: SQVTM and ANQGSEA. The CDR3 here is CSVEDPGTARYF. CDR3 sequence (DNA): TGCAGCGTTGAAGATCCGGGGACAGCACGTTATTTC.

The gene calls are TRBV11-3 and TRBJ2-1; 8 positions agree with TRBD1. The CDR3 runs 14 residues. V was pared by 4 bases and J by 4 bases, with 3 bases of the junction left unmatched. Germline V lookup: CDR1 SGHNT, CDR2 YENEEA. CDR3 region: CASSSRQGYNEQFF. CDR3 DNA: TGTGCCAGCAGCTCACGACAGGGGTACAATGAGCAGTTCTTC.

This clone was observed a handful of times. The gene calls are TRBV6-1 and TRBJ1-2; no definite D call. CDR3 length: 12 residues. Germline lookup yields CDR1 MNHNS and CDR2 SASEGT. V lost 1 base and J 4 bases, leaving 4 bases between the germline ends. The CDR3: CASSEVGYGYTF. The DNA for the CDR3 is TGTGCCAGCAGTGAAGTCGGCTATGGCTACACCTTC.

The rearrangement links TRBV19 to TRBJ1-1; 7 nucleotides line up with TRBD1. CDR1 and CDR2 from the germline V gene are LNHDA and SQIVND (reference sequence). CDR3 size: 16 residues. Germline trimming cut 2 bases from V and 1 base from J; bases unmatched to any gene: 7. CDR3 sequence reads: CASSIKSGQTNTEAFF. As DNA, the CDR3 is TGTGCCAGTAGTATAAAATCGGGACAGACGAACACTGAAGCTTTCTTT. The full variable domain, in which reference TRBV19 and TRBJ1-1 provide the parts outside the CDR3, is DGGITQSPKYLFRKEGQNVTLSCEQNLNHDAMYWYRQDPGQGLRLIYYSQIVNDFQKGDIAEGYSVSREKKESFPLTVTSAQKNPTAFYLCASSIKSGQTNTEAFFGQGTRLTVV.

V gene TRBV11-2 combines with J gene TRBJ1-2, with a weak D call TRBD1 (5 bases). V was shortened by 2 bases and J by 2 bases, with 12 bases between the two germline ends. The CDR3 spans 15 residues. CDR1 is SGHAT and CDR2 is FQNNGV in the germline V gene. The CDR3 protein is CASSLSFTGNYGYTF. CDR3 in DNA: TGTGCCAGCAGCTTATCTTTCACAGGAAACTATGGCTACACCTTC.

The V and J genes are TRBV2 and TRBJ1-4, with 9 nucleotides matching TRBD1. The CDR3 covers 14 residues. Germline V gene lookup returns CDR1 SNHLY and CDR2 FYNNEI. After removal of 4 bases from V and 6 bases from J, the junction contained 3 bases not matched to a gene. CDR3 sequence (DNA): TGTGCCAGCAGTGCCCGGACAGGGGATGAAAAACTGTTTTTT. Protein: CASSARTGDEKLFF. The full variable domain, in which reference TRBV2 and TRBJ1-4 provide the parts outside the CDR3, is EPEVTQTPSHQVTQMGQEVILRCVPISNHLYFYWYRQILGQKVEFLVSFYNNEISEKSEIFDDQFSVERPDGSNFTLKIRSTKLEDSAMYFCASSARTGDEKLFFGSGTQLSVL.

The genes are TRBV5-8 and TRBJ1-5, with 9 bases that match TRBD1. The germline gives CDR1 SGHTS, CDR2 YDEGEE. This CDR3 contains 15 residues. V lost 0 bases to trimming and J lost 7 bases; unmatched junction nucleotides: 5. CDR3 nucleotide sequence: TGTGCCAGCAGCTTGGGGACAGGGGAATGGCAGCCCCAGCATTTT. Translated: CASSLGTGEWQPQHF.

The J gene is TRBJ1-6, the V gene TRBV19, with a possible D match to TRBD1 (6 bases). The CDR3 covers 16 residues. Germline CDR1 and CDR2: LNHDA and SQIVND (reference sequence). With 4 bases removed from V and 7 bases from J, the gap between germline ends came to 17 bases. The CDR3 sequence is CASSTLGGPANSPLHF. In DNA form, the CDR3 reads TGTGCCAGTAGTACCCTAGGGGGACCAGCGAATTCACCCCTCCACTTT.

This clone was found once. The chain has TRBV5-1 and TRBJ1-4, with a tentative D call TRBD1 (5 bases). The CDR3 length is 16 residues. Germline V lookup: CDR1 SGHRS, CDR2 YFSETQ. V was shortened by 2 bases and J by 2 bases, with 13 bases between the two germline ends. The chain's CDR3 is CASSLWGDGTNEKLFF. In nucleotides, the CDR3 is TGCGCCAGCAGCTTATGGGGGGATGGGACTAATGAAAAACTGTTTTTT.

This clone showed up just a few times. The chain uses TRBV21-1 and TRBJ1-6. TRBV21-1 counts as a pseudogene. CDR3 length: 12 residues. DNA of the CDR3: TGTGCCAGCAGACGTCACGAGGAGTCCCTCCACTTT. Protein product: CASRRHEESLHF.

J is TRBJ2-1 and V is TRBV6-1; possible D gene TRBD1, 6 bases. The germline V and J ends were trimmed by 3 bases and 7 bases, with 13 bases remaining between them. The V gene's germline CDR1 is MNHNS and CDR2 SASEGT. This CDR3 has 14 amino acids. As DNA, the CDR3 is TGTGCCAGCAGTGACCAGGGGTGGTGGAATGAGCAGTTCTTC. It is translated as CASSDQGWWNEQFF.

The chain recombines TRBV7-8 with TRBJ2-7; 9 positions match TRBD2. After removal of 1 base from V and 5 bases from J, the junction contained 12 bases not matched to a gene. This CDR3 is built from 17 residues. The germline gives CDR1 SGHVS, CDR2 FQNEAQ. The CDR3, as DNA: TGTGCCAGCAGCTTAGTAGTTCCGGGACTAGCAACGAACGAGCAGTACTTC. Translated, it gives CASSLVVPGLATNEQYF. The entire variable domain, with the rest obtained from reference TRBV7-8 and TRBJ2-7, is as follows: GAGVSQSPRYKVAKRGQDVALRCDPISGHVSLFWYQQALGQGPEFLTYFQNEAQLDKSGLPSDRFFAERPEGSVSTLKIQRTQQEDSAVYLCASSLVVPGLATNEQYFGPGTRLTVT.

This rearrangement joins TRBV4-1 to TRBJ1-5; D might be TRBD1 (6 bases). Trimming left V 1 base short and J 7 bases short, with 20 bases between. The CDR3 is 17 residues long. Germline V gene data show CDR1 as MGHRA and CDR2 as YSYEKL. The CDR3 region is CASSQVSGGGQGQPQHF. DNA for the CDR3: TGCGCCAGCAGCCAAGTATCCGGCGGGGGGCAAGGGCAGCCCCAGCATTTT.

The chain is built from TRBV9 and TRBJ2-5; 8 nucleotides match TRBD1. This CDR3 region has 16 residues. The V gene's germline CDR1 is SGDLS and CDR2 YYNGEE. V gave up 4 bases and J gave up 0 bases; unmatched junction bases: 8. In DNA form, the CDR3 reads TGTGCCAGCAGCCTGGGGACAGGATGGAACCAAGAGACCCAGTACTTC. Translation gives CASSLGTGWNQETQYF.

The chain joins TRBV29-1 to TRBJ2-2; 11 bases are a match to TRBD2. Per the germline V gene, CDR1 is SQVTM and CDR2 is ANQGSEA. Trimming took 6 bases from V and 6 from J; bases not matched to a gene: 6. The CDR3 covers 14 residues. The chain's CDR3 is CSVAGTSGPGELFF. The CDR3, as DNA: TGCAGCGTGGCCGGGACTAGCGGTCCCGGGGAGCTGTTTTTT.

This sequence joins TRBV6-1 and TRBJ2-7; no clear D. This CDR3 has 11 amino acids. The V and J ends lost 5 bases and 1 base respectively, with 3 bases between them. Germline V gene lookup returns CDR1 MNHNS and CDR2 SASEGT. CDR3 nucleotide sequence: TGTGCCAGCAGTCGGTCCTACGAGCAGTACTTC. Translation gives CASSRSYEQYF.

The CDR3 loop is CASAGGNLSGNTIYF. CDR3 nucleotides: TGTGCCAGCGCAGGGGGAAATCTCTCTGGAAACACCATATATTTT. The rearrangement links TRBV9 to TRBJ1-3; 7 bases line up with TRBD1. The CDR3 consists of 15 residues. The junction had 7 bases not matched to a gene; V was cut back by 7 bases and J by 0 bases. Germline CDR1 and CDR2: SGDLS and YYNGEE. Combining the CDR3 with reference TRBV9 and TRBJ1-3 gives the whole variable domain DSGVTQTPKHLITATGQRVTLRCSPRSGDLSVYWYQQSLDQGLQFLIQYYNGEERAKGNILERFSAQQFPDLHSELNLSSLELGDSALYFCASAGGNLSGNTIYFGEGSWLTVV.

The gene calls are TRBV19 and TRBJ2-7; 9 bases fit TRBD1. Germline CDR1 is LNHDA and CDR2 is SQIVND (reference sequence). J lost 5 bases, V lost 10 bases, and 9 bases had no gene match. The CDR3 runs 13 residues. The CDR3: CATGGQGRNEQYF. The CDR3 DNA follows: TGTGCCACCGGAGGACAGGGGAGGAACGAGCAGTACTTC.

The CDR3 coding sequence is TGTGCCAGCAGCTTAGCGCTTGGGACAGAAGTACAAGAGACCCAGTACTTC. It specifies CASSLALGTEVQETQYF. The chain is built from TRBV7-9 and TRBJ2-5, with 7 bases lining up with TRBD1. In germline, CDR1 is SEHNR, CDR2 FQNEAQ (reference sequence). The CDR3 has 17 residues. V was pared by 0 bases and J by 2 bases, with 9 bases of the junction left unmatched.